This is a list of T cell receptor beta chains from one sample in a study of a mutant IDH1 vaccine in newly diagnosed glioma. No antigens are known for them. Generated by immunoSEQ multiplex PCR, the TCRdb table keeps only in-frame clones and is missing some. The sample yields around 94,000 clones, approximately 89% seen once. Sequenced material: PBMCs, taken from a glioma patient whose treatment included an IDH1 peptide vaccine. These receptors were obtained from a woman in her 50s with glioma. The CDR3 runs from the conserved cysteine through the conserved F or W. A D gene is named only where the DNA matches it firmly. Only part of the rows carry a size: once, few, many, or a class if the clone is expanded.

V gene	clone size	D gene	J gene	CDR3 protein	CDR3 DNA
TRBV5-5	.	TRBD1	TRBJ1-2	CASSQDRADYGYTF	TGTGCCAGCAGCCAGGACAGGGCTGACTATGGCTACACCTTC
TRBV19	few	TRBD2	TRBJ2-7	CASSISGGSAYEQYF	TGTGCCAGTAGTATATCCGGCGGGAGTGCCTACGAGCAGTACTTC
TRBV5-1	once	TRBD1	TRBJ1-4	CASSTGGMDEKLFF	TGCGCCAGCAGCACAGGGGGGATGGATGAAAAACTGTTTTTT
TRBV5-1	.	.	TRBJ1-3	CASSPSSGSGNTIYF	TGCGCCAGCAGCCCAAGCAGCGGCTCTGGAAACACCATATATTTT
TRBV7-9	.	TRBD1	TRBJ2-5	CASSGRTGLVWETQYF	TGTGCCAGCAGCGGCAGGACAGGTCTTGTTTGGGAGACCCAGTACTTC
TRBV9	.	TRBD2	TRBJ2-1	CASSVKAGEGLDEQFF	TGTGCCAGCAGCGTAAAAGCGGGAGAGGGCCTGGATGAGCAGTTCTTC
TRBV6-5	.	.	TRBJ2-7	CASSYSMVAYEQYF	TGTGCCAGCAGTTACTCGATGGTCGCCTACGAGCAGTACTTC
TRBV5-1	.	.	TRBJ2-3	CASSLPVGFPDTQYF	TGCGCCAGCAGCTTGCCGGTCGGGTTCCCAGATACGCAGTATTTT
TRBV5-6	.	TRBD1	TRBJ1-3	CASSLAGGYTIYF	TGTGCCAGCAGCTTGGCAGGGGGGTACACCATATATTTT
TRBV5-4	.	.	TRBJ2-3	CASSVGNTDTQYF	TGTGCCAGCAGCGTGGGAAACACAGATACGCAGTATTTT
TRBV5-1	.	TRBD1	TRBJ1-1	CASSLAVAGQGGTEAFF	TGCGCCAGCAGCTTGGCCGTCGCGGGACAGGGAGGGACTGAAGCTTTCTTT
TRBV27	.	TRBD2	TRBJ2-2	CASTQSGASVTIGELFF	TGTGCCAGCACTCAGAGCGGGGCTAGCGTCACCATCGGGGAGCTGTTTTTT
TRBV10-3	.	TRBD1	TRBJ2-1	CAISGQGRNEQFF	TGTGCCATCAGTGGACAGGGAAGGAATGAGCAGTTCTTC
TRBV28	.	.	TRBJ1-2	CASSLLLGTANYGYTF	TGTGCCAGCAGTTTATTGCTGGGGACGGCTAACTATGGCTACACCTTC
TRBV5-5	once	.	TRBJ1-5	CASSLADRINQPQHF	TGTGCCAGCAGCTTGGCTGACAGAATCAATCAGCCCCAGCATTTT
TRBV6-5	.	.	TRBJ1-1	CASSYSEGSTEAFF	TGTGCCAGCAGTTACTCGGAGGGGAGCACTGAAGCTTTCTTT
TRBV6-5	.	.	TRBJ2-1	CATLRGPYNEQFF	TGTGCCACCCTACGGGGGCCCTACAATGAGCAGTTCTTC
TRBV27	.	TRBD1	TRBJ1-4	CASSNRGRGTNEKLFF	TGTGCCAGCAGCAACAGGGGGCGGGGGACTAATGAAAAACTGTTTTTT
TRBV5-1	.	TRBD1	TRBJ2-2	CASSSNWDRNTGELFF	TGCGCCAGCAGCTCCAACTGGGACAGAAACACCGGGGAGCTGTTTTTT
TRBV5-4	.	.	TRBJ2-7	CASSPGLTEIYEQYF	TGTGCCAGCAGCCCAGGACTAACCGAAATTTACGAGCAGTACTTC
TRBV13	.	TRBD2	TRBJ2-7	CASSFRGGPYEQYF	TGTGCCAGCAGCTTCCGGGGGGGCCCCTACGAGCAGTACTTC
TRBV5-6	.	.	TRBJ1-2	CASSLESGYGYTF	TGTGCCAGCAGCTTGGAAAGCGGCTATGGCTACACCTTC
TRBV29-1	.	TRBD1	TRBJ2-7	CSATNRGTSYEQYF	TGCAGCGCGACAAACAGGGGGACCTCCTACGAGCAGTACTTC
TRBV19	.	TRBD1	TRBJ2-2	CASSFGQGGTGELFF	TGTGCCAGTAGTTTCGGACAGGGGGGGACCGGGGAGCTGTTTTTT
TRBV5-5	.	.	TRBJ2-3	CASFRTDTQYF	TGTGCCAGCTTCCGCACAGATACGCAGTATTTT
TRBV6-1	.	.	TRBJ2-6	CASGISLPGANVLTF	TGTGCCAGTGGCATATCACTCCCTGGGGCCAACGTCCTGACTTTC
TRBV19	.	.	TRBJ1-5	CASSIGRELNNQPQHF	TGTGCCAGTAGTATAGGAAGGGAATTGAACAATCAGCCCCAGCATTTT
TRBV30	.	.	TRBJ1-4	CAWSVRRGAATNEKLFF	TGTGCCTGGAGTGTAAGGAGGGGGGCTGCAACTAATGAAAAACTGTTTTTT
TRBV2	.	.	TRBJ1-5	CASSDWKGGQPQHF	TGTGCCAGCAGTGATTGGAAGGGTGGACAGCCCCAGCATTTT
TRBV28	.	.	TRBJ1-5	CASTRQINQPQHF	TGTGCCAGCACCCGACAGATAAATCAGCCCCAGCATTTT
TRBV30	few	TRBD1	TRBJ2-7	CAWRPQGRYEQYF	TGTGCCTGGAGGCCACAGGGGCGCTACGAGCAGTACTTC
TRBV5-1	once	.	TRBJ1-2	CASSLDPGNYGYTF	TGCGCCAGCAGCTTGGATCCGGGAAACTATGGCTACACCTTC
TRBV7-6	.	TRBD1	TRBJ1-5	CASSRGTGGYSNQPQHF	TGTGCCAGCAGCCGAGGGACAGGGGGCTATAGCAATCAGCCCCAGCATTTT
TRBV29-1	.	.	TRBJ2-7	CSVVRLAGYEQYF	TGCAGCGTTGTGCGTCTGGCGGGCTACGAGCAGTACTTC
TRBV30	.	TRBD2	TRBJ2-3	CAWTSGSTDTQYF	TGTGCCTGGACTAGCGGGAGCACAGATACGCAGTATTTT
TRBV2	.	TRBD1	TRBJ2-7	CATTTKSAPGTGDEGRYEQYF	TGTGCCACAACTACAAAGAGCGCCCCGGGGACAGGGGACGAGGGGAGGTACGAGCAGTACTTC
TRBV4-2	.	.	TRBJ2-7	CASSLRASEEQYF	TGTGCCAGCAGCTTGCGGGCCTCTGAGGAGCAGTACTTC
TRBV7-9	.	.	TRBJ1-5	CASSMGGREQPQHF	TGTGCCAGCAGTATGGGGGGTCGGGAGCAGCCCCAGCATTTT
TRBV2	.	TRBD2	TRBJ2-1	CASSGRASYNEQFF	TGTGCCAGCAGCGGGAGGGCCTCCTACAATGAGCAGTTCTTC
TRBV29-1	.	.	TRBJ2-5	CSVVVSKTQYF	TGCAGCGTTGTAGTTTCCAAGACCCAGTACTTC
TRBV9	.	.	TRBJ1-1	CASSKGSGANTEAFF	TGTGCCAGCAGCAAGGGGTCGGGGGCGAACACTGAAGCTTTCTTT
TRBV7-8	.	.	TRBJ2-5	CASSFNRDTQYF	TGTGCCAGCAGCTTCAACCGGGACACCCAGTACTTC
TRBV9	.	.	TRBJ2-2	CASSVWAEGAGELFF	TGTGCCAGCAGCGTATGGGCAGAGGGGGCCGGGGAGCTGTTTTTT
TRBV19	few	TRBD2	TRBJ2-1	CASSFGLAGVEQFF	TGTGCCAGTAGTTTCGGACTAGCGGGAGTTGAGCAGTTCTTC
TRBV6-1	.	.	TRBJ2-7	CASSEGWGYEQYF	TGTGCCAGCAGTGAGGGATGGGGCTACGAGCAGTACTTC
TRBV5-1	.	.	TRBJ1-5	CASSLGVGGNQPQHF	TGTGCCAGCAGCTTGGGCGTCGGAGGCAATCAGCCCCAGCATTTT
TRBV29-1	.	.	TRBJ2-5	CSAVPQGHETQYF	TGCAGCGCCGTGCCCCAGGGTCACGAGACCCAGTACTTC
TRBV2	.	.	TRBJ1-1	CASPRGLNTEAFF	TGTGCCAGCCCAAGGGGTCTGAACACTGAAGCTTTCTTT
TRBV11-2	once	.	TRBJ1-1	CASSLSGRRAFF	TGTGCCAGCAGCCTATCCGGGAGACGGGCTTTCTTT
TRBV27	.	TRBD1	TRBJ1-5	CASSLSAGAGGPQHF	TGTGCCAGCAGTTTAAGCGCAGGTGCAGGGGGGCCCCAGCATTTT
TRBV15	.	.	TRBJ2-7	CATSRGTVVSYEQYF	TGTGCCACCAGCAGAGGGACAGTCGTCTCCTACGAGCAGTACTTC
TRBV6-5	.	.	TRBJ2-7	CASSPQAGYHEQYF	TGTGCCAGCAGCCCGCAGGCGGGGTACCACGAGCAGTACTTC
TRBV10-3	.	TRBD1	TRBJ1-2	CAISESLTGGSYGYTF	TGTGCCATCAGTGAGTCGTTAACAGGGGGCTCCTATGGCTACACCTTC
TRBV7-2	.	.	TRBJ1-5	CASSLGVREAQPQHF	TGTGCCAGCAGCTTAGGGGTCAGGGAGGCTCAGCCCCAGCATTTT
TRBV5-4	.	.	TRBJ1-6	CASSFGWGGDSPLHF	TGTGCCAGCAGCTTCGGGTGGGGAGGGGATTCACCCCTCCACTTT
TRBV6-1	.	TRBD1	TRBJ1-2	CASSRQGVSYGYTF	TGTGCCAGCAGCCGACAGGGTGTGAGCTATGGCTACACCTTC